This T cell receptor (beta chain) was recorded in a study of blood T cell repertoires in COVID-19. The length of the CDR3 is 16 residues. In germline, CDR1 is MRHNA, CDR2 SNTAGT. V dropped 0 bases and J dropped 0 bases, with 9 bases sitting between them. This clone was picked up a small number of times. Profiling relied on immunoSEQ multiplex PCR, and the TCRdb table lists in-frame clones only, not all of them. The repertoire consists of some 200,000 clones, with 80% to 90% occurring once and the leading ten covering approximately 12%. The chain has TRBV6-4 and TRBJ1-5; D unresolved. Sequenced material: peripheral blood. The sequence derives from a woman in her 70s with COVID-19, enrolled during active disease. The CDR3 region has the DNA TGTGCCAGCAGTGACTCTGCCCAGGATAGCAATCAGCCCCAGCATTTT. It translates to CASSDSAQDSNQPQHF.